The next 30 T cell receptor beta chains were all read from a single sample in a study of follicular helper T cells after annual influenza vaccination. The data were produced by immunoSEQ multiplex PCR, yet TCRdb's version contains in-frame clones alone and is incomplete. The repertoire holds about 13,000 clones, roughly 86% seen once, with roughly 0.28% in the top ten. Time point defined: 2014-2015 season, pre-vaccination. The sequencing here drew on CXCR5- memory CD4+ T cells sorted from blood, taken on the day of influenza vaccination. The receptors were sampled from an adult who received the influenza vaccine.

V and J are TRBV11-3 and TRBJ1-3; D is ambiguous. Germline CDR1 reads SGHNT; CDR2 reads YENEEA. This CDR3 has 13 amino acids. The V and J ends lost 5 bases and 4 bases respectively, with 9 bases between them. The CDR3 nucleotides read TGTGCCAGCAGCCAAACTCACGGAAACACCATATATTTT. It specifies CASSQTHGNTIYF.

The J gene is TRBJ2-7, the V gene TRBV7-2; the match to TRBD1 covers 7 bases. The V gene's germline CDR1 is SGHTA and CDR2 FQGNSA. The CDR3 spans 13 residues. The V gene end was trimmed by 4 bases and the J gene end by 4 bases; junction bases not matched to a gene: 4. In DNA, the CDR3 is TGTGCCAGCAGCTCACAGACAGGGTACGAGCAGTACTTC. This encodes CASSSQTGYEQYF.

The rearrangement joins TRBV11-3 to TRBJ2-1; 7 positions match TRBD2. After removal of 5 bases from V and 2 bases from J, the junction contained 6 bases not matched to a gene. Per the germline V gene, CDR1 is SGHNT and CDR2 is YENEEA. The CDR3 extends over 15 amino acids. The CDR3 DNA is TGTGCCAGCAGCCAGAAACGGGGGGCCTACAATGAGCAGTTCTTC. Translation: CASSQKRGAYNEQFF.

This chain links TRBV21-1 with TRBJ1-6. TRBV21-1 represents a pseudogene. The CDR3 covers 13 residues. In DNA, the CDR3 is TGTGCCAGCAGCAACGGTTGTAATTCACCCCTCCACTTT. It yields the protein CASSNGCNSPLHF.

The V call is TRBV27, the J call TRBJ2-2; 12 bases line up with TRBD1. The CDR3 length is 17 residues. The junction had 7 bases not matched to a gene; V was cut back by 1 base and J by 7 bases. CDR1 MNHEY and CDR2 SMNVEV come from the germline V gene (reference sequence). This chain's CDR3 is CASSLWGQGARDGELFF. Written as DNA, the CDR3 is TGTGCCAGCAGTTTATGGGGACAGGGGGCCCGAGACGGGGAGCTGTTTTTT.

The rearrangement joins TRBV30 to TRBJ1-1; a weak D match, TRBD1 (5 bases). Per germline, CDR1 GTSNPN and CDR2 SVGIG (reference sequence). This CDR3 has 13 residues. V lost 4 bases and J lost 5, with 14 bases in between. CDR3 amino acids: CAWIQGWGTEAFF. CDR3 sequence (DNA): TGTGCCTGGATCCAGGGCTGGGGGACTGAAGCTTTCTTT. The entire variable domain, with the rest obtained from reference TRBV30 and TRBJ1-1, is as follows: SQTIHQWPATLVQPVGSPLSLECTVEGTSNPNLYWYRQAAGRGLQLLFYSVGIGQISSEVPQNLSASRPQDRQFILSSKKLLLSDSGFYLCAWIQGWGTEAFFGQGTRLTVV.

The chain employs TRBV5-1 and TRBJ2-1; D gene ambiguous. Deletions cut 1 base from V and 6 bases from J, with 11 bases between. The CDR3 consists of 14 residues. Per germline, CDR1 SGHRS and CDR2 YFSETQ. The CDR3 reads CASSLMLASNEQFF. The CDR3 DNA follows: TGCGCCAGCAGCTTGATGCTGGCTAGCAATGAGCAGTTCTTC.

CDR3 coding DNA: TGTGCCAGCAGCTTGCGGTCGGGGACTATCACAGATACGCAGTATTTT. Its protein product is CASSLRSGTITDTQYF. The gene calls are TRBV5-4 and TRBJ2-3, with 7 bases aligning to TRBD2. After removal of 1 base from V and 2 bases from J, the junction contained 7 bases not matched to a gene. Per germline, CDR1 SGHNT and CDR2 YYREEE (reference sequence). The CDR3 runs 16 residues. The full variable domain, rest sourced from reference TRBV5-4 and TRBJ2-3, is ETGVTQSPTHLIKTRGQQVTLRCSSQSGHNTVSWYQQALGQGPQFIFQYYREEENGRGNFPPRFSGLQFPNYSSELNVNALELDDSALYLCASSLRSGTITDTQYFGPGTRLTVL.

The chain joins TRBV2 to TRBJ1-1; D unresolved. This CDR3 region has 10 residues. Trimming stripped 6 bases from V and 7 bases from J, with 6 bases between. Germline lookup yields CDR1 SNHLY and CDR2 FYNNEI. The CDR3 sequence: CASSQGEAFF. In DNA form, the CDR3 reads TGTGCCAGCAGCCAAGGTGAAGCTTTCTTT.

The chain uses TRBV2 and TRBJ2-2, with D hard to call. V was cut by 1 base and J by 6 bases, with 12 bases left in between. Germline CDR1 is SNHLY and CDR2 is FYNNEI. The CDR3 length is 15 residues. CDR3 residues: CASSEGEGSPGELFF. DNA of the CDR3: TGTGCCAGCAGTGAAGGTGAAGGGTCACCCGGGGAGCTGTTTTTT.

The CDR3 region is CASSLGLAGADTQYF. The DNA for the CDR3 is TGTGCCAGCAGCTTAGGACTAGCGGGGGCAGATACGCAGTATTTT. V gene TRBV7-8 combines with J gene TRBJ2-3; 12 positions agree with TRBD2. The CDR3 length is 15 residues. Per the germline V gene, CDR1 is SGHVS and CDR2 is FQNEAQ. Unmatched junction bases numbered 0, after V lost 1 base and J lost 4 bases.

The chain uses TRBV28 and TRBJ2-2; D unresolved. This CDR3 comprises 12 residues. Trimming shortened V by 10 bases and J by 0 bases, and 6 bases separated the two germline ends. Germline CDR1 reads MDHEN; CDR2 reads SYDVKM. In nucleotides, the CDR3 is TGTGCCATACGCCCGAACACCGGGGAGCTGTTTTTT. Amino acid sequence: CAIRPNTGELFF.

The V gene is TRBV7-2, the J gene TRBJ2-3; the D gene is possibly TRBD2 (6 bases). The CDR3 totals 16 residues. Trimming took off 3 bases at V and 0 bases at J, with 13 bases between the two ends. Germline V gene sequence: CDR1 SGHTA, CDR2 FQGNSA. The CDR3 spells CASSLGLPPSTDTQYF. In DNA form, the CDR3 reads TGTGCCAGCAGCTTGGGACTTCCCCCGAGCACAGATACGCAGTATTTT.

This sequence joins TRBV19 and TRBJ1-1; D unclear. Germline V gene data show CDR1 as LNHDA and CDR2 as SQIVND (reference sequence). CDR3 size: 13 residues. The V and J ends lost 7 bases and 1 base respectively, with 10 bases between them. The CDR3 nucleotides are TGTGCCAGTAAAATAGCCGCGAACACTGAAGCTTTCTTT. It encodes CASKIAANTEAFF.

This chain uses TRBV9 with TRBJ2-1, with a tentative D call TRBD2 (7 bases). Deletions cut 4 bases from V and 0 bases from J, with 23 bases between. The CDR3 runs 19 residues. Germline V gene data show CDR1 as SGDLS and CDR2 as YYNGEE. For the CDR3, the DNA is TGTGCCAGCAGCTCCCCCGGTTGGCGGGGGCCCAGCTCCTACAATGAGCAGTTCTTC. Translated, it gives CASSSPGWRGPSSYNEQFF.

The genes are TRBV6-1 and TRBJ1-4; the D gene is possibly TRBD1 (6 bases). CDR3 size: 15 residues. CDR1 is MNHNS, CDR2 SASEGT, per germline. V lost 7 bases and J 4 bases, leaving 16 bases between the germline ends. CDR3 DNA sequence: TGTGCCAGCACTGGGGGCAGAGTTGGTAATGAAAAACTGTTTTTT. It yields the protein CASTGGRVGNEKLFF.

This chain uses TRBV28 with TRBJ1-1; perhaps TRBD1 as D (6 bases). The CDR3 has 17 amino acids. Trimming removed 6 bases at V and 1 base at J, with 21 bases between. Germline V gives CDR1 MDHEN, CDR2 SYDVKM. As DNA, the CDR3 is TGTGCCAGCAGACCCCCCGACAGGACTGCATCGAACACTGAAGCTTTCTTT. It yields the protein CASRPPDRTASNTEAFF. The full variable domain, its missing parts supplied by reference TRBV28 and TRBJ1-1, is DVKVTQSSRYLVKRTGEKVFLECVQDMDHENMFWYRQDPGLGLRLIYFSYDVKMKEKGDIPEGYSVSREKKERFSLILESASTNQTSMYLCASRPPDRTASNTEAFFGQGTRLTVV.

The chain carries TRBV28 and TRBJ2-3, with D tentatively TRBD1 (5 bases). The CDR3 runs to 16 residues. Germline-derived CDR1 and CDR2 are MDHEN and SYDVKM. V shed 0 bases and J shed 2 bases, with 12 bases lying between them. CDR3: CASSLWFRVATDTQYF. The DNA of the CDR3 is TGTGCCAGCAGTTTATGGTTCAGGGTTGCCACAGATACGCAGTATTTT. The variable domain in full, with the rest retrieved from reference TRBV28 and TRBJ2-3, is DVKVTQSSRYLVKRTGEKVFLECVQDMDHENMFWYRQDPGLGLRLIYFSYDVKMKEKGDIPEGYSVSREKKERFSLILESASTNQTSMYLCASSLWFRVATDTQYFGPGTRLTVL.

Only one count was recorded for this clone. The rearrangement links TRBV18 to TRBJ1-4; no clear D gene. The CDR3 runs 13 residues. The V and J ends lost 6 bases and 0 bases respectively, with 5 bases between them. Germline loops: CDR1 KGHSH, CDR2 LQKENI. The CDR3 spells CASSLATNEKLFF. CDR3 DNA sequence: TGTGCCAGCTCGCTAGCAACTAATGAAAAACTGTTTTTT.

The chain has TRBV10-2 and TRBJ2-1; a possible D gene is TRBD1 (6 bases). CDR3 length: 16 amino acids. V gave up 6 bases and J gave up 1 base, with 16 bases separating them. The germline gives CDR1 WSHSY, CDR2 SAAADI. The CDR3 DNA reads TGCGCCAGCAGAGACGGACAGCGACGTTCCTACAATGAGCAGTTCTTC. This sequence encodes CASRDGQRRSYNEQFF.

The chain carries TRBV30 and TRBJ1-3; D unclear. V was trimmed by 8 bases and J by 0 bases, leaving 8 bases between them. The CDR3 length is 12 residues. In germline, CDR1 is GTSNPN, CDR2 SVGIG (reference sequence). CDR3 residues: CAGTFSGNTIYF. CDR3 DNA: TGTGCCGGAACCTTCTCTGGAAACACCATATATTTT.

The chain combines TRBV19 with TRBJ2-5, with D perhaps given as TRBD1 or TRBD2 (6 bases each). The CDR3 runs to 17 residues. With 11 bases removed from V and 6 bases from J, the gap between germline ends came to 31 bases. The germline V gene encodes CDR1 LNHDA and CDR2 SQIVND (reference sequence). As DNA, the CDR3 is TGTGCCCAGGGGATGCCCAGAGGAGGACTATTTAGGCAGACCCAGTACTTC. Its protein is CAQGMPRGGLFRQTQYF.

The chain employs TRBV28 and TRBJ1-5, with D perhaps TRBD1 (5 bases). The length of the CDR3 is 15 residues. Trimming removed 5 bases at V and 0 bases at J, with 11 bases between. Germline-derived CDR1 and CDR2 are MDHEN and SYDVKM. CDR3 DNA sequence: TGTGCCAGCAGTCCCGGGGGGAATAGCAATCAGCCCCAGCATTTT. This encodes CASSPGGNSNQPQHF.

The chain carries TRBV28 and TRBJ2-6; D perhaps matches TRBD2 (5 bases). The germline V and J ends were trimmed by 5 bases and 0 bases, with 8 bases remaining between them. The germline V gene encodes CDR1 MDHEN and CDR2 SYDVKM. This CDR3 region has 15 residues. CDR3 sequence (DNA): TGTGCCAGCAGTATCGGGGACTCTGGGGCCAACGTCCTGACTTTC. As protein: CASSIGDSGANVLTF. Combining the CDR3 with reference TRBV28 and TRBJ2-6 gives the whole variable domain DVKVTQSSRYLVKRTGEKVFLECVQDMDHENMFWYRQDPGLGLRLIYFSYDVKMKEKGDIPEGYSVSREKKERFSLILESASTNQTSMYLCASSIGDSGANVLTFGAGSRLTVL.

The chain uses TRBV6-1 and TRBJ1-2; D not resolved. CDR3 length equals 14 residues. Germline-derived CDR1 and CDR2 are MNHNS and SASEGT. Trimming took 6 bases from V and 5 from J, leaving 16 bases between them. The CDR3 nucleotides are TGTGCCAGCAGGGTCCGGGAGGGCGAGTATGGCTACACCTTC. Amino acid sequence: CASRVREGEYGYTF.

The count of this clone is one. For the CDR3, the DNA is TGTGCCAGCTCCATGCTGCAGGGGGGCACAGATACGCAGTATTTT. Protein sequence: CASSMLQGGTDTQYF. The genes are TRBV18 and TRBJ2-3, with 7 bases that match TRBD1. This CDR3 contains 15 residues. Germline values: CDR1 KGHSH, CDR2 LQKENI. Trimming cost V 6 bases and J 1 base; bases outside gene matches: 7.

This chain joins TRBV9 and TRBJ2-2; 9 nucleotides match TRBD2. CDR1 and CDR2 (germline): SGDLS, YYNGEE. V was clipped by 4 bases and J by 12 bases; unmatched bases: 10. The CDR3 has 14 amino acids. In DNA form, the CDR3 reads TGTGCCAGCAGCCCTCGGACTAGCGAAGTTCAGCTGTTTTTT. Protein product: CASSPRTSEVQLFF.

The chain joins TRBV2 to TRBJ2-5; D gene unclear. The CDR3 spans 12 residues. The V gene lost 4 bases and the J gene lost 2 bases, with 5 bases spanning the gap. The germline V gene has CDR1 SNHLY and CDR2 FYNNEI. CDR3: CASSVPQETQYF. For the CDR3, the DNA is TGTGCCAGCAGTGTGCCGCAAGAGACCCAGTACTTC.

The chain carries TRBV28 and TRBJ1-1, with D unresolved. V dropped 6 bases and J dropped 8 bases, with 13 bases sitting between them. The CDR3 has 12 residues. CDR1 is MDHEN and CDR2 is SYDVKM in the germline V gene. Here the CDR3 reads CASRRGRKEAFF. Here the CDR3 DNA reads TGTGCCAGCAGACGCGGACGGAAAGAAGCTTTCTTT.

There are a few counts of this clone. The rearrangement uses TRBV9 and TRBJ2-7; D not resolved. Trimming left V 4 bases short and J 7 bases short, with 12 bases between. Germline V lookup: CDR1 SGDLS, CDR2 YYNGEE. The CDR3 is 12 residues long. The CDR3 region is CASSSDPREQYF. The DNA of the CDR3 is TGTGCCAGCAGCTCAGACCCAAGGGAGCAGTACTTC.